This note documents a single T cell receptor (beta chain) sequence. V was clipped by 3 bases and J by 5 bases, with 9 bases between them. The CDR3 contains 13 residues. Germline CDR1 KGHDR, CDR2 SFDVKD. TCRdb passed the RT-PCR reads through MiXCR, listing each CDR3 protein once. This sample yields 650,000 to 800,000 distinct CDR3 sequences, of which 14% are seen a single time; roughly 4% belongs to the top ten. The chain is built from TRBV24-1 and TRBJ1-2; D is ambiguous. The source material was memory CD4+ T cells from blood. This TCR derives from a female donor in good health, serving as a healthy control. CDR3 nucleotide sequence: TGTGCCACCAGTGATCATTACACGTATGGCTACACCTTC. Amino acids: CATSDHYTYGYTF.